What follows are 31 T cell receptor beta chains derived from one specimen sequenced in a study of vaccination effects on CD4 cells after COVID-19. The method was immunoSEQ multiplex PCR; TCRdb's version includes in-frame clones alone and lacks a portion of them. The profile shows about 66,000 clones, roughly 80% of them singletons. No cognate antigen is known for these TCRs. Following culture for nine to ten days, CD4+ T cells were isolated. The cohort was immunized with two doses of either the BNT162b2 or mRNA-1273 vaccine. Sequencing used CD4+ T cells from PBMCs cultured without peptide, obtained after COVID-19 vaccination. These receptors were taken from a human donor who received a COVID-19 vaccine.

This chain joins TRBV13 and TRBJ2-4; TRBD2 might be the D (6 bases). The germline gives CDR1 PRHDT, CDR2 FYEKMQ (reference sequence). The CDR3 spans 13 residues. The V end was cut by 4 bases, the J end by 12 bases, with 16 bases between. The CDR3 region is CASSSSGTPRQYF. In DNA, the CDR3 is TGTGCCAGCAGCTCCTCCGGGACTCCGCGTCAGTACTTC.

The J gene is TRBJ2-6, the V gene TRBV5-1; D ambiguous. Between the trimmed V and J ends, which lost 4 bases and 0 bases, there was a span of 14 bases. This CDR3 has 17 residues. Germline CDR1 and CDR2: SGHRS and YFSETQ. In nucleotides, the CDR3 is TGCGCCAGCAGCCTTCGGACGGAGAGCTCTGGGGCCAACGTCCTGACTTTC. Translating gives CASSLRTESSGANVLTF. Full variable domain (remainder filled in from reference TRBV5-1 and TRBJ2-6): KAGVTQTPRYLIKTRGQQVTLSCSPISGHRSVSWYQQTPGQGLQFLFEYFSETQRNKGNFPGRFSGRQFSNSRSEMNVSTLELGDSALYLCASSLRTESSGANVLTFGAGSRLTVL.

The sample holds a few counts of this clone. The rearrangement joins TRBV3-1 (or the pseudogene TRBV3-2) to TRBJ1-2; D might be TRBD1 (5 bases). The CDR3 is made up of 14 amino acids. The ends were cut back, 1 base at V and 1 base at J, with 7 bases in the middle. The germline V gene encodes CDR1 LGHDT and CDR2 YNNKEL (reference sequence). The CDR3 spells CASSQVDSNYGYTF. CDR3 in DNA: TGTGCCAGCAGCCAAGTTGACAGTAACTATGGCTACACCTTC.

The rearrangement uses TRBV6-2 or TRBV6-3 and TRBJ2-2; 7 nucleotides agree with TRBD2. This CDR3 is built from 17 residues. The V gene end was trimmed by 6 bases and the J gene end by 0 bases; junction bases not matched to a gene: 10. Germline V CDR1 and CDR2: MNHEY, SVGEGT. The CDR3 reads CASSSTRAGANTGELFF. In DNA form, the CDR3 reads TGTGCCAGCAGCTCCACGCGGGCGGGGGCGAACACCGGGGAGCTGTTTTTT.

The chain combines TRBV14 with TRBJ2-5; D remains unclear. CDR1 and CDR2 from the germline V gene are SGHDN and FVKESK. This CDR3 is built from 14 residues. V lost 8 bases, J lost 5 bases, and 18 bases lay in between. This CDR3 is CASGNMLPAETQYF. CDR3 DNA sequence: TGTGCCAGCGGGAACATGCTCCCGGCGGAGACCCAGTACTTC.

The gene calls are TRBV4-1 and TRBJ2-3, with TRBD1 identical over 10 bases. CDR3 length: 16 residues. Germline CDR1 MGHRA, CDR2 YSYEKL. Germline trimming cut 3 bases from V and 4 bases from J; bases unmatched to any gene: 7. CDR3 bases: TGCGCCAGCAGCCAGGGACAGGGGCCGGGGGCAGATACGCAGTATTTT. Its protein product is CASSQGQGPGADTQYF.

The V call is TRBV7-2, the J call TRBJ2-3; D may correspond to TRBD1 or TRBD2 (5 bases each). Trimming removed 0 bases from V and 3 bases from J, with 13 bases in between. This CDR3 spans 16 amino acids. Germline loops: CDR1 SGHTA, CDR2 FQGNSA. CDR3 residues: CASSLAQAGTTDTQYF. CDR3 nucleotide sequence: TGTGCCAGCAGCTTAGCGCAGGCAGGGACGACAGATACGCAGTATTTT. Looking up the rest from reference TRBV7-2 and TRBJ2-3 gives the full variable domain: GAGVSQSPSNKVTEKGKDVELRCDPISGHTALYWYRQSLGQGLEFLIYFQGNSAPDKSGLPSDRFSAERTGGSVSTLTIQRTQQEDSAVYLCASSLAQAGTTDTQYFGPGTRLTVL.

This clone came up once. The J gene is TRBJ1-3, the V gene TRBV5-1, with D possibly TRBD1 on 6 matching bases. There are 14 residues in the CDR3. V gave up 2 bases and J gave up 2 bases, with 8 bases separating them. Germline CDR1 reads SGHRS; CDR2 reads YFSETQ. CDR3 sequence reads: CASSLGGTGNTIYF. CDR3 nucleotides: TGCGCCAGCAGCTTAGGGGGAACTGGAAACACCATATATTTT.

The V and J genes are TRBV2 and TRBJ2-3; 8 bases line up with TRBD2. V was clipped by 6 bases and J by 1 base; unmatched bases: 3. Germline CDR1 is SNHLY and CDR2 is FYNNEI. This CDR3 spans 14 amino acids. The CDR3 is CASSGRDRTDTQYF. The CDR3 DNA reads as TGTGCCAGCAGCGGGAGGGACCGCACAGATACGCAGTATTTT.

This clone was counted a few times. The V gene is TRBV7-2, the J gene TRBJ2-7; 9 nucleotides match TRBD1. This CDR3 has 15 residues. V shed 5 bases and J 0 bases; nucleotides not matched to a gene: 5. Germline V gene data show CDR1 as SGHTA and CDR2 as FQGNSA. The CDR3 nucleotides are TGTGCCAGCAGCAGGACAGGGGATCGCTCCTACGAGCAGTACGTC. Translation gives CASSRTGDRSYEQYV.

This chain connects TRBV6-4 to TRBJ2-5; D is undetermined. This CDR3 region has 14 residues. The V end was cut by 7 bases, the J end by 0 bases, with 12 bases between. Germline V CDR1 and CDR2: MRHNA, SNTAGT. The CDR3 spells CASTIQPDQETQYF. CDR3 nucleotides: TGTGCCAGCACCATACAGCCCGACCAAGAGACCCAGTACTTC.

This clone appeared once. This sequence joins TRBV3-1 (or the pseudogene TRBV3-2) and TRBJ2-3, with 11 bases aligning to TRBD2. The germline V gene has CDR1 LGHDT and CDR2 YNNKEL (reference sequence). The J segment lost 1 base and the V segment lost 5 bases, leaving 2 bases of the junction unmatched. The CDR3 totals 15 residues. The CDR3 sequence: CASSGGLAGTDTQYF. CDR3 DNA: TGTGCCAGCAGCGGGGGACTAGCGGGCACAGATACGCAGTATTTT.

This chain joins TRBV27 and TRBJ2-5; the D gene is possibly TRBD1 (5 bases). The V gene lost 6 bases and the J gene lost 2 bases, with 10 bases spanning the gap. Germline V lookup: CDR1 MNHEY, CDR2 SMNVEV (reference sequence). The length of the CDR3 is 13 residues. CDR3 residues: CASSAGPQETQYF. The CDR3 DNA follows: TGTGCCAGCAGCGCAGGGCCTCAAGAGACCCAGTACTTC.

V usage is TRBV12-3 or TRBV12-4 and J usage is TRBJ2-4; D uncertain. The CDR3 has 13 residues. Trimming stripped 3 bases from V and 2 bases from J, with 5 bases between. CDR3 region: CASSLAPKNIQYF. The CDR3 DNA follows: TGTGCCAGCAGTTTGGCACCCAAAAACATTCAGTACTTC.

This clone was picked up a small number of times. The chain couples TRBV15 to TRBJ1-2; no definite D call. V lost 0 bases to trimming and J lost 6 bases, with 14 bases between them. The CDR3 contains 15 residues. Germline lookup yields CDR1 LNHNV and CDR2 YYDKDF (reference sequence). This CDR3 is CATSRDTPSTDGYTF. The CDR3 DNA reads TGTGCCACCAGCAGAGATACCCCATCGACGGATGGCTACACCTTC.

This clone has just a few counts. J is TRBJ1-2 and V is TRBV5-1; D unresolved. Germline V gives CDR1 SGHRS, CDR2 YFSETQ. Trimming removed 0 bases from V and 6 bases from J, with 12 bases in between. This CDR3 has 14 amino acids. In DNA form, the CDR3 reads TGCGCCAGCAGCTTGGGTGGGAAGGAGAATGGCTACACCTTC. The encoded protein is CASSLGGKENGYTF.

This rearrangement joins TRBV6-5 to TRBJ2-2; D is possibly TRBD2 (6 bases). V was cut by 3 bases and J by 5 bases, with 10 bases left in between. CDR1 is MNHEY and CDR2 is SVGAGI in the germline V gene. The CDR3 extends over 14 amino acids. CDR3 sequence reads: CASSYGTLTGELFF. The CDR3 DNA reads as TGTGCCAGCAGTTATGGGACTCTTACCGGGGAGCTGTTTTTT.

The chain has TRBV2 and TRBJ2-6; 7 bases align to TRBD1. This CDR3 comprises 15 residues. The V gene end was trimmed by 6 bases and the J gene end by 2 bases; junction bases not matched to a gene: 4. CDR1 is SNHLY, CDR2 FYNNEI, per germline. The CDR3 loop reads CASRYTGAGANVLTF. The CDR3 DNA is TGTGCCAGCAGGTACACAGGGGCTGGGGCCAACGTCCTGACTTTC.

The chain links TRBV18 to TRBJ1-1; tentatively, D is TRBD1 (6 bases). This CDR3 contains 15 residues. In germline, CDR1 is KGHSH, CDR2 LQKENI. With 0 bases removed from V and 0 bases from J, the gap between germline ends came to 8 bases. Here the CDR3 reads CASSPPTGLNTEAFF. As DNA, the CDR3 is TGTGCCAGCTCACCACCAACAGGGCTGAACACTGAAGCTTTCTTT.

The chain couples TRBV19 to TRBJ2-1; weak D call: TRBD2 (6 bases). Germline V lookup: CDR1 LNHDA, CDR2 SQIVND (reference sequence). The CDR3 totals 13 residues. Trimming took off 10 bases at V and 4 bases at J, with 14 bases between the two ends. The CDR3 bases are TGTGCCACCGACGTCGGGGGTTACAATGAGCAGTTCTTC. This codes for CATDVGGYNEQFF. Drawing the rest from reference TRBV19 and TRBJ2-1, the complete variable domain is DGGITQSPKYLFRKEGQNVTLSCEQNLNHDAMYWYRQDPGQGLRLIYYSQIVNDFQKGDIAEGYSVSREKKESFPLTVTSAQKNPTAFYLCATDVGGYNEQFFGPGTRLTVL.

This chain connects TRBV6-1 to TRBJ1-3; no firm D call. The CDR3 is 12 amino acids. Germline V lookup: CDR1 MNHNS, CDR2 SASEGT. Trimming shortened V by 0 bases and J by 7 bases, and 4 bases separated the two germline ends. The CDR3 reads CASSEARNTIYF. CDR3 nucleotide sequence: TGTGCCAGCAGTGAAGCCAGGAACACCATATATTTT.

The genes are TRBV7-2 and TRBJ1-6; 8 bases match TRBD1. Germline values: CDR1 SGHTA, CDR2 FQGNSA. Losses at the gene ends were 6 bases for V and 6 bases for J; bases not matched to a gene: 10. The CDR3 covers 16 residues. The CDR3 sequence is CASRPPGTGFNSPLHF. The DNA of the CDR3 is TGTGCCAGCAGACCCCCAGGGACAGGCTTTAATTCACCCCTCCACTTT.

This clone was found a few times. The V and J genes are TRBV5-1 and TRBJ1-1; the match to TRBD1 covers 8 bases. The CDR3 is made up of 16 amino acids. Trimming removed 4 bases from V and 1 base from J; junction bases left unmatched: 9. Germline V gene sequence: CDR1 SGHRS, CDR2 YFSETQ. DNA of the CDR3: TGCGCCAGCAGCGTAGAAGCCGGGACAGGGAACACTGAAGCTTTCTTT. Amino acid sequence: CASSVEAGTGNTEAFF.

The chain has TRBV2 and TRBJ1-1, with D hard to call. Germline V CDR1 and CDR2: SNHLY, FYNNEI. V shed 8 bases and J shed 0 bases, with 13 bases lying between them. The CDR3 length is 14 residues. Here the CDR3 DNA reads TGTGCCAGCTCCGTTGAGGCGGTGAACACTGAAGCTTTCTTT. This encodes CASSVEAVNTEAFF.

The chain employs TRBV10-3 and TRBJ1-2; D may be TRBD1 (5 bases). The germline gives CDR1 ENHRY, CDR2 SYGVKD. The V and J ends lost 2 bases and 8 bases respectively, with 24 bases between them. CDR3 size: 17 residues. The CDR3 coding sequence is TGTGCCATCAGTGAGCCCTCTAACAGTTGGGGCCCGGGCGGCTACACCTTC. Protein sequence: CAISEPSNSWGPGGYTF.

This clone came up once. The chain employs TRBV9 and TRBJ2-3; 7 bases agree with TRBD1. V trimming: 4 bases; J trimming: 6 bases; junction bases outside the gene matches: 14. There are 16 residues in the CDR3. CDR1 and CDR2 from the germline V gene are SGDLS and YYNGEE. CDR3 amino acids: CASSPNIRGRSDTQYF. CDR3 sequence (DNA): TGTGCCAGCAGCCCCAATATAAGGGGGCGGTCTGATACGCAGTATTTT.

The V call is TRBV5-1, the J call TRBJ1-4, with a weak D call TRBD1 (6 bases). Deletions cut 2 bases from V and 1 base from J, with 12 bases between. Germline V CDR1 and CDR2: SGHRS, YFSETQ. The CDR3 length is 16 residues. CDR3 bases: TGCGCCAGCAGCTTCAAGTTAGGGGGAACTAATGAAAAACTGTTTTTT. Translated: CASSFKLGGTNEKLFF.

This clone was found a few times. The V call is TRBV10-1, the J call TRBJ2-2, with D possibly being TRBD2 (6 bases). Between the trimmed V and J ends, which lost 4 bases and 3 bases, there was a span of 12 bases. CDR1 is WNHNN and CDR2 is SYGVQD in the germline V gene (reference sequence). This CDR3 spans 15 amino acids. This CDR3 is CASSVGGLDTGELFF. As DNA, the CDR3 is TGCGCCAGCAGTGTCGGGGGACTCGACACCGGGGAGCTGTTTTTT.

The CDR3 loop is CASRYREGSSYNEQFF. The CDR3 nucleotides are TGTGCCAGCAGATACCGAGAGGGGAGCTCCTACAATGAGCAGTTCTTC. The V and J genes are TRBV6-5 and TRBJ2-1, with D perhaps being TRBD1 or TRBD2 (5 bases each). The CDR3 has 16 amino acids. V was clipped by 6 bases and J by 0 bases, with 15 bases between them. Per germline, CDR1 MNHEY and CDR2 SVGAGI.

The CDR3, as DNA: TGCAGCGTTGTACAGGGACATGGCTACACCTTC. Its protein product is CSVVQGHGYTF. V and J are TRBV29-1 and TRBJ1-2, with D possibly TRBD1 on 6 matching bases. Germline CDR1 and CDR2: SQVTM and ANQGSEA. This CDR3 has 11 residues. Trimming shortened V by 4 bases and J by 6 bases, and 9 bases separated the two germline ends.

The gene calls are TRBV5-1 and TRBJ2-5, with TRBD1 identical over 7 bases. The germline CDR1 and CDR2 sequences are SGHRS and YFSETQ. The CDR3 is 14 amino acids. V shed 0 bases, J shed 7 bases, and the junction held 6 bases outside the gene matches. The chain's CDR3 is CASSLGQGQRTQYF. The CDR3 DNA reads TGCGCCAGCAGCTTGGGACAGGGTCAAAGGACCCAGTACTTC.